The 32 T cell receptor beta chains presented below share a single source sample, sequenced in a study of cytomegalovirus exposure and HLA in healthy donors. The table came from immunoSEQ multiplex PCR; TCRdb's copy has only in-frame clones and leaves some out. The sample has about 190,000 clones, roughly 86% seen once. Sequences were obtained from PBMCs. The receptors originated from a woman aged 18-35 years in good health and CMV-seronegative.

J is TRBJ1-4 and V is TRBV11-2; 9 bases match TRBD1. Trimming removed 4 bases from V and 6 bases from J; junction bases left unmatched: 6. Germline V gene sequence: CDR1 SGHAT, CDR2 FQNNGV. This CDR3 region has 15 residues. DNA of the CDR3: TGTGCCAGCAGCTGGGGGACAGGGTGGGATGAAAAACTGTTTTTT. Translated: CASSWGTGWDEKLFF.

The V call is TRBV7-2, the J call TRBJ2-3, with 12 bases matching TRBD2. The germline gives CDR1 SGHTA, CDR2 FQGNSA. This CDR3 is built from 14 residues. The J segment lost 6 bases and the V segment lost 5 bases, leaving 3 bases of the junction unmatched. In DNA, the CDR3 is TGTGCCAGCAGCCCCGGACTAGCGGGGGATACGCAGTATTTT. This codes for CASSPGLAGDTQYF.

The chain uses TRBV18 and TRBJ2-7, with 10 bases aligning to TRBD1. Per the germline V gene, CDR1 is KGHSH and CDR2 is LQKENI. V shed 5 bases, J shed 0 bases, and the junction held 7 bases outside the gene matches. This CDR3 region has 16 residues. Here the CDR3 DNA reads TGTGCCAGCTCAGCCACCGGGACAGGGGTCTCCTACGAGCAGTACTTC. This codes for CASSATGTGVSYEQYF.

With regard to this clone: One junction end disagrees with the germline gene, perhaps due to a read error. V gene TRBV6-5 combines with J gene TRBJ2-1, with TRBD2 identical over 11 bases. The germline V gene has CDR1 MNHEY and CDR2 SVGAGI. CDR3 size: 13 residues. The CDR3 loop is CASSFSSGGPGIF. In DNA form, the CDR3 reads TGTGCCAGCAGTTTCTCTAGCGGGGGGCCGGGGATCTTC.

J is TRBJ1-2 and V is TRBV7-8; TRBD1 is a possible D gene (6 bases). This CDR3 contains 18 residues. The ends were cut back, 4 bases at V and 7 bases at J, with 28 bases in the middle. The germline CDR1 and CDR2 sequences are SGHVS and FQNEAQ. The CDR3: CASSSVATNRVLLGGYTF. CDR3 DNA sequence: TGTGCCAGCAGCTCCGTAGCCACGAACAGGGTTCTTCTCGGTGGCTACACCTTC.

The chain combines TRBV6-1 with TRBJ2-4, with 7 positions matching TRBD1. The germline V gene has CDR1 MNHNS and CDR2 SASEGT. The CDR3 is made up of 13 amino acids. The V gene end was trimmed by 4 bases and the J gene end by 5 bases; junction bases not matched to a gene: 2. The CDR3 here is CASSAGQQNIQYF. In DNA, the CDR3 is TGTGCCAGCAGTGCGGGACAGCAAAACATTCAGTACTTC.

CDR3 sequence (DNA): TGTGCCAGCAGTCAATTCCCAGATACGCAGTATTTT. Translating it yields CASSQFPDTQYF. The J gene is TRBJ2-3, the V gene TRBV28; D unclear. Germline CDR1 reads MDHEN; CDR2 reads SYDVKM. V was trimmed by 5 bases and J by 4 bases, leaving 7 bases between them. This CDR3 comprises 12 residues. The full variable domain, with the rest looked up from reference TRBV28 and TRBJ2-3, is DVKVTQSSRYLVKRTGEKVFLECVQDMDHENMFWYRQDPGLGLRLIYFSYDVKMKEKGDIPEGYSVSREKKERFSLILESASTNQTSMYLCASSQFPDTQYFGPGTRLTVL.

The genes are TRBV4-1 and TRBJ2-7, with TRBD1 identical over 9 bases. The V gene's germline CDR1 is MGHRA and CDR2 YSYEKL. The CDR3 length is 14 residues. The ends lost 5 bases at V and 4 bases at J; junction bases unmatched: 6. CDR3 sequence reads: CASSVAGTGYEQYF. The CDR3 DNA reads TGCGCCAGCAGCGTGGCTGGGACAGGGTACGAGCAGTACTTC.

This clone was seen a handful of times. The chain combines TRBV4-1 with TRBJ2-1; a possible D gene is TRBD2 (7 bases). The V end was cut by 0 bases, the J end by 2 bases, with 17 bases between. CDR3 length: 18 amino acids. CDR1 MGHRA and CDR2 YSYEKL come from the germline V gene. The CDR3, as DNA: TGCGCCAGCAGCCAAGAATCTACGACGGGGGGCCCCTACAATGAGCAGTTCTTC. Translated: CASSQESTTGGPYNEQFF.

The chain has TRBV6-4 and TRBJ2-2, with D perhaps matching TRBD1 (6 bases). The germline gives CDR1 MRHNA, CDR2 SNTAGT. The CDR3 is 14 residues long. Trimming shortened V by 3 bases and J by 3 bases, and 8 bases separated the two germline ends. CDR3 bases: TGTGCCAGCAGTGATGAGGGGGACACCGGGGAGCTGTTTTTT. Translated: CASSDEGDTGELFF.

The CDR3 sequence: CSAWPDSRSQEQYF. The CDR3 DNA is TGCAGCGCCTGGCCGGACAGCCGTTCCCAGGAGCAGTACTTC. This rearrangement joins TRBV29-1 to TRBJ2-7; D possibly corresponds to TRBD1 (6 bases). Trimming left V 7 bases short and J 7 bases short, with 23 bases between. Germline V gives CDR1 SQVTM, CDR2 ANQGSEA. The CDR3 covers 14 residues.

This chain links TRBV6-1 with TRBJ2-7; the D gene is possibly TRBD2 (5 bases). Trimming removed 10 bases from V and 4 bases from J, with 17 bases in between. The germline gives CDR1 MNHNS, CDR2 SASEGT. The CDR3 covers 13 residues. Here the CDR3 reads CATHRNSAYEQYF. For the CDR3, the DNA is TGTGCCACACACCGAAATAGCGCGTACGAGCAGTACTTC.

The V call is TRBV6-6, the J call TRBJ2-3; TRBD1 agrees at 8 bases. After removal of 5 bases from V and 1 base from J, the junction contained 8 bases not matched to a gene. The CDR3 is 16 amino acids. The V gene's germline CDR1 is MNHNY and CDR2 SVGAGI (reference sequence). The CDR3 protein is CASSPLGQGGTDTQYF. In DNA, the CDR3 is TGTGCCAGCAGTCCTCTAGGACAGGGCGGCACAGATACGCAGTATTTT.

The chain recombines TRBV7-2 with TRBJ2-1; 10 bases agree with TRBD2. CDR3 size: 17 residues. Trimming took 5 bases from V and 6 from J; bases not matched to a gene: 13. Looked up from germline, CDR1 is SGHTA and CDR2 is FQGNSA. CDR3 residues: CASSPGASGSFSNEQFF. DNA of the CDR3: TGTGCCAGCAGCCCCGGAGCTAGCGGGAGTTTTTCCAATGAGCAGTTCTTC.

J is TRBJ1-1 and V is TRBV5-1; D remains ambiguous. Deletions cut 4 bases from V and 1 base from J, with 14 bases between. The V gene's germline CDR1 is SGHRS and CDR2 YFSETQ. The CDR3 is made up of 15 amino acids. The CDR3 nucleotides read TGCGCCAGCAGCCCACTAGTTCGGGGGAACACTGAAGCTTTCTTT. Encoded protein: CASSPLVRGNTEAFF.

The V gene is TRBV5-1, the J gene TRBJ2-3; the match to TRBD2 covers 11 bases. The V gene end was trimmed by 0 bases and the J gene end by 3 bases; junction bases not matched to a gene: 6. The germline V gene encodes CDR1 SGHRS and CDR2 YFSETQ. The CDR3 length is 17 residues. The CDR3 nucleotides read TGCGCCAGCAGCTTGGGTTTCACTAGCGGGAGTACAGATACGCAGTATTTT. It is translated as CASSLGFTSGSTDTQYF.

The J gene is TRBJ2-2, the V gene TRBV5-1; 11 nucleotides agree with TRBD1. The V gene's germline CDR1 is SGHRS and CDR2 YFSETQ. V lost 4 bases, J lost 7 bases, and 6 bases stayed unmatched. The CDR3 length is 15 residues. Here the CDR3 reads CASSQGQGAVGELFF. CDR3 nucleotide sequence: TGCGCCAGCAGCCAAGGACAGGGGGCCGTCGGGGAGCTGTTTTTT.

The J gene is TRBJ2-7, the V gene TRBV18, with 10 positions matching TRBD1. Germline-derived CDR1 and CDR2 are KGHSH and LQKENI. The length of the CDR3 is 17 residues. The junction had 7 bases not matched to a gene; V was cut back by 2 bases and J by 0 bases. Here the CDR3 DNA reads TGTGCCAGCTCACCATTTCCGGGACAGGGGACCTCCTACGAGCAGTACTTC. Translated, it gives CASSPFPGQGTSYEQYF.

The chain's CDR3 is CASCSRFPGTTNTGELFF. For the CDR3, the DNA is TGTGCCAGCTGTAGCCGGTTCCCCGGGACTACCAACACCGGGGAGCTGTTTTTT. The rearrangement uses TRBV18 and TRBJ2-2; TRBD2 matches at 7 bases. V was clipped by 7 bases and J by 2 bases; unmatched bases: 16. The CDR3 totals 18 residues. The germline V gene has CDR1 KGHSH and CDR2 LQKENI.

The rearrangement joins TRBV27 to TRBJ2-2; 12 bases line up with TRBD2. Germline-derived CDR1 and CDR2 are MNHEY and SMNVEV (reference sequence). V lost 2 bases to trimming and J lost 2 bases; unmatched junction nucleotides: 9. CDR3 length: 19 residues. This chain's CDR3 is CASSLMALAGGINTGELFF. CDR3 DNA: TGTGCCAGCAGTTTAATGGCACTAGCGGGGGGCATAAACACCGGGGAGCTGTTTTTT.

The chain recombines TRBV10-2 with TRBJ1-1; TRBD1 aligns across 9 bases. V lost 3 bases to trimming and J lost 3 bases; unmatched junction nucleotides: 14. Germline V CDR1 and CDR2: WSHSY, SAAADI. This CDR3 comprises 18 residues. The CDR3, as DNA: TGCGCCAGCAGTGAAATCTCCGGGACAGGGCAGAAGGACACTGAAGCTTTCTTT. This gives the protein CASSEISGTGQKDTEAFF.

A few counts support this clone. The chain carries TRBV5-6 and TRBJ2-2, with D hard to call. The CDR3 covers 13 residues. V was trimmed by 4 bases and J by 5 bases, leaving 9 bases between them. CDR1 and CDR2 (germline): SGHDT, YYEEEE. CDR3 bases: TGTGCCAGCAGCCACCGGTTAACCGGGGAGCTGTTTTTT. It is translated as CASSHRLTGELFF.

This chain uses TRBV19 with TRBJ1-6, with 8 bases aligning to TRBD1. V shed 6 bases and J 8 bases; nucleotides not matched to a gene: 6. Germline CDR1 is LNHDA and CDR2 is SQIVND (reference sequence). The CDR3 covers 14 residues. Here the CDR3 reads CASSYRDRYSPLHF. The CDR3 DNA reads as TGTGCCAGTAGCTACCGGGACAGGTATTCACCCCTCCACTTT.

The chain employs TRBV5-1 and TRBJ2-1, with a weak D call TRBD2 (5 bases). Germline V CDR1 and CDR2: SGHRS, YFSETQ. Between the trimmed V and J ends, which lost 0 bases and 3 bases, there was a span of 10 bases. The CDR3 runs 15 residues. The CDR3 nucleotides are TGCGCCAGCAGCTTGGTTGCGGGCCTCTACAATGAGCAGTTCTTC. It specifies CASSLVAGLYNEQFF.

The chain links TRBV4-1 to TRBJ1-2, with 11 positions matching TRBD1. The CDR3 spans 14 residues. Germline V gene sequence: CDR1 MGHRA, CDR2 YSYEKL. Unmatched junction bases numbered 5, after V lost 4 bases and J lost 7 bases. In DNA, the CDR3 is TGCGCCAGCAGCCCCCCGGACAGGGGGCTTGGCTACACCTTC. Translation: CASSPPDRGLGYTF.

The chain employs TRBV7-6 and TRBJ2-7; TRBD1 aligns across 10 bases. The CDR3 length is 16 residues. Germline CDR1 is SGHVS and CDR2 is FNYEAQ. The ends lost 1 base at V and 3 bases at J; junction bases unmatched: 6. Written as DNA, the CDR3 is TGTGCCAGCAGCTTAGATTGGGGACAGGGGAACTACGAGCAGTACTTC. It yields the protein CASSLDWGQGNYEQYF.

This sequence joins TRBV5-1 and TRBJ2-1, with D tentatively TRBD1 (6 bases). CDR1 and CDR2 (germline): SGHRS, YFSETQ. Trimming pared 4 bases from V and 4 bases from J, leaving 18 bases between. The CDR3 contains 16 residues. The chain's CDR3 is CASSANSGVGYNEQFF. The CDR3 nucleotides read TGCGCCAGCAGCGCAAATTCAGGGGTCGGGTACAATGAGCAGTTCTTC.

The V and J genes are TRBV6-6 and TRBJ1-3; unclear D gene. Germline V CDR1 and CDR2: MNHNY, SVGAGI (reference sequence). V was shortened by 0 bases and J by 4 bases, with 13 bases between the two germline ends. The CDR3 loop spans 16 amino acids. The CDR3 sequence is CASSYSRWVVGNTIYF. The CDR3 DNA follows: TGTGCCAGCAGTTACTCGCGGTGGGTGGTCGGAAACACCATATATTTT.

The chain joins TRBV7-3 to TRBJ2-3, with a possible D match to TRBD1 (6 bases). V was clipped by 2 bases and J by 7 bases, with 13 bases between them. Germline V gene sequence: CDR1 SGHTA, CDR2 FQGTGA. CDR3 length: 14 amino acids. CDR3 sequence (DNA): TGTGCCAGCAGCTTAGCCACAGGGTCACATACGCAGTATTTT. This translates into CASSLATGSHTQYF.

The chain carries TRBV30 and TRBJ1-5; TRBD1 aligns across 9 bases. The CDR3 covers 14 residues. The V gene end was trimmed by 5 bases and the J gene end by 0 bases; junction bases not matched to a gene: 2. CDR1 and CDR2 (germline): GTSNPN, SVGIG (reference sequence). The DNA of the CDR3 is TGTGCCTGGGGGGGACAGGGTAGCAATCAGCCCCAGCATTTT. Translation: CAWGGQGSNQPQHF.

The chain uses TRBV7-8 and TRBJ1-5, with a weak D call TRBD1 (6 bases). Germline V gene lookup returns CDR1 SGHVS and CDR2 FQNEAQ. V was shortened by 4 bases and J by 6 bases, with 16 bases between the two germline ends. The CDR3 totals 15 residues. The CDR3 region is CASSSYREIIQPQHF. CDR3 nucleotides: TGTGCCAGCAGCTCCTACAGGGAAATAATTCAGCCCCAGCATTTT. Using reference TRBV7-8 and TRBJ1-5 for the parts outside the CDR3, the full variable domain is GAGVSQSPRYKVAKRGQDVALRCDPISGHVSLFWYQQALGQGPEFLTYFQNEAQLDKSGLPSDRFFAERPEGSVSTLKIQRTQQEDSAVYLCASSSYREIIQPQHFGDGTRLSIL.

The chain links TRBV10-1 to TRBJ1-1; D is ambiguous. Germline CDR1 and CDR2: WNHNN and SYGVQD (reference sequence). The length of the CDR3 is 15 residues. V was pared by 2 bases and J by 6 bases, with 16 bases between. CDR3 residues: CASSEEGAARPEAFF. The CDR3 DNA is TGCGCCAGCAGTGAGGAAGGAGCAGCCCGGCCTGAAGCTTTCTTT.